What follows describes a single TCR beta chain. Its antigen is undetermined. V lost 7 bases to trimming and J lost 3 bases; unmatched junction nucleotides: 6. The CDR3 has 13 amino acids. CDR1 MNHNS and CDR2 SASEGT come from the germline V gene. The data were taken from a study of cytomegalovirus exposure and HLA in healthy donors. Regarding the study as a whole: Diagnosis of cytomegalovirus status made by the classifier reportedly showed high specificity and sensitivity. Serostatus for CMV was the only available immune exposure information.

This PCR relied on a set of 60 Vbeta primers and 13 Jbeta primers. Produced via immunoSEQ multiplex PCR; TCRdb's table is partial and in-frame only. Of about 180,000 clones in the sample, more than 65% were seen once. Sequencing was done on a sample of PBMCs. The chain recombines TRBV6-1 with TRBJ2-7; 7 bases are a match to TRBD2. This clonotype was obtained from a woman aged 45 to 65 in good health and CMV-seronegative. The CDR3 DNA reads TGTGCCAGCATGGCGGGGGTCAGCTACGAGCAGTACTTC. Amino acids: CASMAGVSYEQYF.